The TCR beta chain under discussion was sequenced for a study of B cell selection in AIRE deficiency. The CDR3 length is 13 residues. V dropped 2 bases and J dropped 7 bases, with 9 bases sitting between them. Germline CDR1 is SGHTA and CDR2 is FQGTGA. Conventional CD4 T cells were sorted as CD4+CD127+ cells. Control samples were from healthy, unrelated donors. Profiled with immunoSEQ multiplex PCR; TCRdb holds only in-frame clones, not every one. The table records 25,000 to 30,000 clones, 95% to 96% of them present only once. Input material: CD4+CD127+ conventional T cells sorted from PBMCs. The source of this sequence is a human donor in good health. The V gene is TRBV7-3, the J gene TRBJ1-5; D not resolved. The CDR3 coding sequence is TGTGCCAGCAGCTTAGGGTTACGACAGCCCCAGCATTTT. Its protein is CASSLGLRQPQHF.